Listed below are T cell receptor beta chains from one sample, sequenced in a study of T cell changes during pregnancy in multiple sclerosis. Data came from immunoSEQ multiplex PCR; TCRdb stores just in-frame clones and leaves some out. Here the sample spans 45,000 to 55,000 clones, 70% to 90% being singletons. Sequences were derived from peripheral blood, sampled in the first trimester of pregnancy. These receptors came from a female donor with multiple sclerosis, enrolled in a pregnancy study. Both conserved end residues are part of each CDR3. The D gene is left open where the match is weak. A clone size is listed for some rows: how often the clone was seen (once, few, many), or a class if it is expanded.

V gene	clone size	D gene	J gene	CDR3 protein
TRBV30	once	TRBD2	TRBJ2-3	CAWTLGLAGGLPDTQYF
TRBV9	.	.	TRBJ2-4	CASSFQTGNIQYF
TRBV7-2	.	.	TRBJ2-7	CASSLYPPGEQYF
TRBV4-1	.	.	TRBJ1-5	CASSPDVGANQPQHF
TRBV27	.	.	TRBJ2-3	CASSRQGSTDTQYF
TRBV19	.	.	TRBJ2-5	CASSKRVQETQYF
TRBV4-1	.	TRBD2	TRBJ2-1	CASSPRGGGTSGRNEQFF
TRBV10-2	.	TRBD1	TRBJ1-4	CASSSQGDIGKLFF
TRBV9	.	.	TRBJ1-2	CASTVGLNYGYTF
TRBV18	once	.	TRBJ2-5	CASSPGLAETQYF
TRBV5-1	.	.	TRBJ1-4	CASSLGAASGEKLFF
TRBV27	.	.	TRBJ2-2	CASSLSWTPITGELFF
TRBV5-6	few	TRBD2	TRBJ2-3	CASSSTLSGGDTQYF
TRBV7-2	.	TRBD1	TRBJ2-7	CASSFDRGASYEQYF
TRBV29-1	.	TRBD2	TRBJ2-3	CSALRGRGATDTQYF
TRBV4-1	.	TRBD1	TRBJ1-5	CASSSTGFLYSNQPQHF
TRBV5-1	.	TRBD1	TRBJ1-4	CASSLGDRALNNEKLFF
TRBV25-1	.	.	TRBJ2-2	CASSEGLTGELFF
TRBV29-1	.	.	TRBJ1-5	CSVGADDQPQHF
TRBV6-4	.	TRBD1	TRBJ2-2	CASGQQGAATGELFF
TRBV29-1	.	TRBD1	TRBJ1-1	CSAGGGWGMNTEAFF
TRBV30	.	TRBD1	TRBJ1-4	CAWSVKDRGNEKLFF
TRBV2	.	TRBD1	TRBJ1-5	CASSGQDSQPQHF
TRBV5-1	.	TRBD2	TRBJ2-1	CASSLAGGLAGDEQFF
TRBV7-2	.	.	TRBJ1-5	CASSLETGRNQPQHF
TRBV2	once	.	TRBJ1-2	CASTVGQIGYTF
TRBV10-2	.	.	TRBJ1-1	CASNHGEGTEAFF
TRBV6-5	.	TRBD1	TRBJ2-3	CASSQRQGSTDTQYF
TRBV5-1	once	TRBD1	TRBJ1-4	CASTYSGTGSVGEKLFF
TRBV21-1	.	.	TRBJ1-5	CASSRNQPQHF
TRBV19	.	TRBD1	TRBJ1-4	CASSKRGTGGEKLFF
TRBV19	once	.	TRBJ1-2	CASSIVPGTYGYTF
TRBV7-9	.	TRBD1	TRBJ1-2	CASSLGTGDGYTF
TRBV7-8	.	TRBD1	TRBJ1-1	CASSSGSGRGRFGEAFF
TRBV9	.	.	TRBJ1-1	CASSVGYGAATSNTEAFF
TRBV5-1	.	TRBD1	TRBJ2-2	CASSPGTAREAELFF
TRBV15	.	.	TRBJ1-1	CATSRGRTATMNTEAFF
TRBV5-8	.	.	TRBJ1-6	CASSEVFNSPLHF
TRBV5-4	.	TRBD2	TRBJ2-5	CASSLAVGGRVQETQYF
TRBV5-4	once	.	TRBJ1-2	CASSFETGRANYGYTF
TRBV7-2	.	.	TRBJ1-1	CASSSQGGTEAFF
TRBV11-2	.	.	TRBJ1-2	CASSLVYNANYGYTF
TRBV4-1	.	TRBD1	TRBJ2-2	CASSRGQGRITGELFF
TRBV30	.	.	TRBJ2-2	CAWSQGGTHTGELFF
TRBV9	.	.	TRBJ2-5	CASSTTDSVYQETQYF
TRBV7-8	.	.	TRBJ1-5	CASSLTDSDYQPQHF
TRBV9	.	TRBD2	TRBJ2-3	CASSPGLAGRTDTQYF
TRBV4-2	.	.	TRBJ2-5	CASSQSRGSQETQYF
TRBV7-2	.	TRBD1	TRBJ1-1	CASRKAPTGGLVNTEAFF
TRBV2	.	TRBD1	TRBJ1-5	CASSGEGARGPQHF